This T cell receptor beta chain was found in a study of blood T cell repertoires in COVID-19. As for the study in general: PBMCs, B-cell-depleted T cells, or T cells provided the cDNA or gDNA that made up the material.

The junction had 3 bases not matched to a gene; V was cut back by 0 bases and J by 8 bases. The CDR3 runs to 15 residues. Germline CDR1 reads MNHEY; CDR2 reads SVGAGI. Sequencing used immunoSEQ multiplex PCR; TCRdb keeps in-frame clones, though not all of them. The table lists 150,000 or so clones, roughly four fifths of them singletons. This chain connects TRBV6-5 to TRBJ1-4, with TRBD1 identical over 10 bases. Sequencing input: peripheral blood. The sequence derives from a man between 60 and 70 years old with active or convalescent COVID-19. Here the CDR3 DNA reads TGTGCCAGCAGTTACTCGGGACAGGGGCAGGAAAAACTGTTTTTT. Residues: CASSYSGQGQEKLFF.